This TCR beta chain was sequenced in a study of T cell changes during pregnancy in multiple sclerosis. Assay used: immunoSEQ multiplex PCR; TCRdb lists only in-frame clones, some missing. The sample shows tens of thousands of clones, about 89% of them seen only once. CDR1 and CDR2 (germline): SSHAT, FNYEAQ (reference sequence). There are 13 residues in the CDR3. Details on this clone: The junction departs from germline at one end; a sequencing error may be responsible.

V and J are TRBV7-7 and TRBJ2-7; possible D gene TRBD2, 6 bases. The TCR originated in a female donor with multiple sclerosis, enrolled in a pregnancy study. Sample: CD4+ T cells from peripheral blood mononuclear cells, taken before pregnancy. The CDR3 sequence: CASSRAGSYEQYF. CDR3 DNA sequence: TGTGCTAGCAGCCGAGCGGGCTCCTACGAGCAGTACTTC.